Below, 9 T cell receptor beta chains from the same sample are listed, as sequenced in a study of T cells after yellow fever vaccination. TCRdb re-called the 5' RACE reads through MiXCR, storing one row per CDR3 protein. The sample shows about 550,000 distinct CDR3 sequences, about 19% of them seen only once. Sequenced here: PBMCs, sampled 15 days after the yellow fever booster vaccination. The receptors here all came from a man aged 25 to 40 who received the YFV17D yellow fever vaccine.

This clonotype was seen a handful of times. The CDR3 loop is CASSLDGRAWEQYF. The CDR3 coding sequence is TGCGCCAGCAGCTTGGACGGGAGGGCCTGGGAGCAGTACTTC. The chain links TRBV5-1 to TRBJ2-7; TRBD2 aligns across 8 bases. The junction had 6 bases not matched to a gene; V was cut back by 0 bases and J by 7 bases. CDR3 length equals 14 residues. Germline CDR1 SGHRS, CDR2 YFSETQ.

In its sample, this clonotype was seen a few times. This chain connects TRBV7-9 to TRBJ2-3; D not resolved. Germline V gene lookup returns CDR1 SEHNR and CDR2 FQNEAQ (reference sequence). This CDR3 comprises 12 residues. V gave up 5 bases and J gave up 4 bases, with 7 bases separating them. This chain's CDR3 is CASSSTSDTQYF. CDR3 nucleotide sequence: TGTGCCAGCAGCAGTACGTCAGATACGCAGTATTTT.

Only a few counts were recorded for this clonotype. The chain combines TRBV20-1 with TRBJ2-1; no reliable D call. There are 12 residues in the CDR3. Germline-derived CDR1 and CDR2 are DFQATT and SNEGSKA (reference sequence). V lost 0 bases and J 12 bases, leaving 12 bases between the germline ends. The CDR3 loop reads CSARDLMALQFF. CDR3 bases: TGCAGTGCTAGAGATCTCATGGCTTTGCAGTTCTTC.

The chain links TRBV29-1 to TRBJ1-2; D might be TRBD1 (6 bases). Looked up from germline, CDR1 is SQVTM and CDR2 is ANQGSEA. V was trimmed by 6 bases and J by 4 bases, leaving 15 bases between them. The CDR3 totals 13 residues. The CDR3 sequence: CSVEVGGSYGYTF. The CDR3 DNA follows: TGCAGCGTCGAGGTGGGGGGCAGCTATGGCTACACCTTC.

This clonotype was picked up a small number of times. The V gene is TRBV9, the J gene TRBJ2-1, with TRBD2 identical over 7 bases. Germline V lookup: CDR1 SGDLS, CDR2 YYNGEE. This CDR3 has 14 amino acids. V lost 3 bases and J lost 2; bases outside the gene matches: 2. CDR3 sequence (DNA): TGTGCCAGCAGCGCGGCGGGAGCCTACAATGAGCAGTTCTTC. Protein: CASSAAGAYNEQFF.

This chain links TRBV20-1 with TRBJ2-3; the match to TRBD2 covers 15 bases. CDR3 length: 17 residues. The trim removed 7 bases at V and 2 bases at J, leaving 10 bases unmatched. Germline CDR1 is DFQATT and CDR2 is SNEGSKA (reference sequence). Written as DNA, the CDR3 is TGCAGTGTTCCAGGACTAGCGGGAGGGCCAATCACAGATACGCAGTATTTT. Residues: CSVPGLAGGPITDTQYF.

This clonotype has more than one count but fewer than ten. The chain joins TRBV20-1 to TRBJ1-5; possible D gene TRBD1, 5 bases. The ends were cut back, 4 bases at V and 2 bases at J, with 15 bases in the middle. This CDR3 comprises 15 residues. Germline assignment: CDR1 DFQATT and CDR2 SNEGSKA (reference sequence). The chain's CDR3 is CSATQDGAGNQPQHF. The CDR3 nucleotides are TGCAGTGCTACTCAGGATGGGGCCGGCAATCAGCCCCAGCATTTT.

The V gene is TRBV30, the J gene TRBJ2-2; D unclear. The CDR3 runs to 12 residues. The germline gives CDR1 GTSNPN, CDR2 SVGIG (reference sequence). Trimming cost V 8 bases and J 2 bases, with 9 bases left between them. The CDR3 here is CARVTNTGELFF. In DNA, the CDR3 is TGTGCCCGCGTCACCAACACCGGGGAGCTGTTTTTT.

This clonotype was counted a few times. This chain connects TRBV20-1 to TRBJ2-2; D is uncertain. The length of the CDR3 is 14 residues. CDR1 and CDR2 (germline): DFQATT, SNEGSKA (reference sequence). Deletions cut 6 bases from V and 1 base from J, with 12 bases between. The CDR3 protein is CSAQASLNTGELFF. CDR3 nucleotides: TGCAGTGCCCAGGCGTCGCTGAACACCGGGGAGCTGTTTTTT.